One T cell receptor (beta chain) is described in this entry. Its antigen is as yet unknown. This record belongs to a study of cytotoxic CD8 clonotypes in ibrutinib-treated CLL. On the study more broadly: Within the patient group, under 12 were relapsed/refractory and over 14 treatment-naive, and approximately 17 were IGHV unmutated. Productive templates per sample averaged approximately 250,000; productive rearrangements, 94,082. Findings of the study overall: Before falling back toward baseline at progression, clonality had risen at the time of ibrutinib response. Public clonotypes occurred uncommonly; on treatment, they contracted or remained stable.

V was pared by 3 bases and J by 5 bases, with 14 bases between. This CDR3 spans 15 amino acids. Germline values: CDR1 SGHNT, CDR2 YYREEE (reference sequence). Libraries were prepared by immunoSEQ multiplex PCR; TCRdb keeps only in-frame clonotypes and omits some of them. Here the sample spans approximately 320,000 clones, about 61% being singletons. The receptor was derived from a human donor with chronic lymphocytic leukemia. This specimen was PBMCs, taken after 36 months of ibrutinib treatment. V usage is TRBV5-4 and J usage is TRBJ2-2; a weak D match, TRBD1 (5 bases). The CDR3 DNA sequence: TGTGCCAGCAGCTCGTGGCAGGGAAGGACCGGGGAGCTGTTTTTT. Its translation is CASSSWQGRTGELFF.